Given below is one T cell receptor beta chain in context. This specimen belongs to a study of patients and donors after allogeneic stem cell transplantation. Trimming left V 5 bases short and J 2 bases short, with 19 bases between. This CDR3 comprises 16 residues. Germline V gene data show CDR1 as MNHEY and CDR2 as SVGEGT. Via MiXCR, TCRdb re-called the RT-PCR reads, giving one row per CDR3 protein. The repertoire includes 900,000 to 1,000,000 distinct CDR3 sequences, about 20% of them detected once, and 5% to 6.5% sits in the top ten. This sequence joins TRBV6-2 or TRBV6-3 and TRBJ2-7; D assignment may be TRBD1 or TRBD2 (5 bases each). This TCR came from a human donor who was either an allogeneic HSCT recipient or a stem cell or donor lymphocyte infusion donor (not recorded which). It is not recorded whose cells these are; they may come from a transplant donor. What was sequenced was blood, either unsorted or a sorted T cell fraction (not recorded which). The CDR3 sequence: CASSHHFNRGPYEQYF. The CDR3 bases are TGTGCCAGCAGTCATCACTTCAACCGGGGCCCCTACGAGCAGTACTTC.